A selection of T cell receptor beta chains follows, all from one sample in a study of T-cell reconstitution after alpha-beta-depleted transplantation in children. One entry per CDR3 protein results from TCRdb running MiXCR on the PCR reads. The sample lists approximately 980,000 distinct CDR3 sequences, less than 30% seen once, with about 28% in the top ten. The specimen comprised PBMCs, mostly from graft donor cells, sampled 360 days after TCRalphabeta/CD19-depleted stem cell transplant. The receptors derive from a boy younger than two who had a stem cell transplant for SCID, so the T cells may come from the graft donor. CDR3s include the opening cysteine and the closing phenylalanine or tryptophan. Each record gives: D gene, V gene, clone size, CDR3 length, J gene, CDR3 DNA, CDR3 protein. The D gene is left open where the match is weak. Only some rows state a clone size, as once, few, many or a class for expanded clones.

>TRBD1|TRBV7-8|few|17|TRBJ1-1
TGTGCCAGCAGCTCATTTGGACAGGGGAGGGTGGGCACTGAAGCTTTCTTT
CASSSFGQGRVGTEAFF
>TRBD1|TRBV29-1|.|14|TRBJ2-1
TGCAGCGTTGATTTGGGACAGGGAATCAGTGAGCAGTTCTTC
CSVDLGQGISEQFF
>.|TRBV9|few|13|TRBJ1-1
TGTGCCAGCAGCGGACCCTTGGGCACTGAAGCTTTCTTT
CASSGPLGTEAFF
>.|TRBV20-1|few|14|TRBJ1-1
TGCAGTGCTAAATTTGGACAGTTGAACACTGAAGCTTTCTTT
CSAKFGQLNTEAFF
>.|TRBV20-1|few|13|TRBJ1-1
TGCAGTGCTGCAGGGGCGAGGAACACTGAAGCTTTCTTT
CSAAGARNTEAFF
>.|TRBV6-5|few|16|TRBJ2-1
TGTGCCAGCAGTTACTCGGGAATATCCTATGGCAATGAGCAGTTCTTC
CASSYSGISYGNEQFF
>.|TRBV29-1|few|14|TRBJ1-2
TGCAGCGTTCCGACAGGTCCTGTCAACTATGGCTACACCTTC
CSVPTGPVNYGYTF
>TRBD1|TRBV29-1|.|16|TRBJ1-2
TGCAGCGTTGGATTTTCACGGTGGACAGGGCCCTATGGCTACACCTTC
CSVGFSRWTGPYGYTF
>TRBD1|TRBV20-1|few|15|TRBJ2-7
TGCAGTGCTGGGAAGACCGGGACAGGTGTCTACGAGCAGTACTTC
CSAGKTGTGVYEQYF
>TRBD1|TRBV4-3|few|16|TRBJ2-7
TGCGCCAGCAGCCAAGAAAGGGCAGGGGGACCCTACGAGCAGTACTTC
CASSQERAGGPYEQYF
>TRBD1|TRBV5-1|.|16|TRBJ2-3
TGCGCCAGCAGCCCAGGACAGGTTCTTAGCACAGATACGCAGTATTTT
CASSPGQVLSTDTQYF
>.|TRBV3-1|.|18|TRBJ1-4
TGTGCCAGCAGCCAAGAGGGGCGACAGCTTGCAACTAATGAAAAACTGTTTTTT
CASSQEGRQLATNEKLFF
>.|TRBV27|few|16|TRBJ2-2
TGTGCCAGCAGTTTAAACCGGGGGGCGGGCACCGGGGAGCTGTTTTTT
CASSLNRGAGTGELFF
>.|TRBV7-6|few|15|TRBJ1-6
TGTGCCAGCAGTGGAGGGAATGGGGTGTCGGCACCCCTCCACTTT
CASSGGNGVSAPLHF
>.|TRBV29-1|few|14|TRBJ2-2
TGCAGCGTTCAGGGGTTAGCGGACACCGGGGAGCTGTTTTTT
CSVQGLADTGELFF
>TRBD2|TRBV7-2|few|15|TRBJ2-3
TGTGCCAGCAGCCAGAGACTAGCTTCCACAGATACGCAGTATTTT
CASSQRLASTDTQYF
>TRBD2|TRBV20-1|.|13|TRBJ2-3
TGCAGTGCTAGGAGCGGGGGATCAGATACGCAGTATTTT
CSARSGGSDTQYF
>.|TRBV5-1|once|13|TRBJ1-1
TGCGCCAGCAGCTTGGCCCGTCCGGCCGAAGCTTTCTTT
CASSLARPAEAFF
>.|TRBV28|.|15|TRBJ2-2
TGTGCCAGCAGCCGGACGCCAGGGGACACCGGGGAGCTGTTTTTT
CASSRTPGDTGELFF
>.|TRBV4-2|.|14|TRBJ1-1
TGTGCCAGGAGCCCGGGCCCCCGGGGCACTGAAGCTTTCTTT
CARSPGPRGTEAFF
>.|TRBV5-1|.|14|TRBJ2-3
TGCGCCAGCCATCGGGGCGGTATAACAGATACGCAGTATTTT
CASHRGGITDTQYF
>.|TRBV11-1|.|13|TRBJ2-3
TGTGCCAGCAGCCAGACTAGGGCAAGTACGCAGTATTTT
CASSQTRASTQYF
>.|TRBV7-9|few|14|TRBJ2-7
TGTGCCAGCAGCTTAGTTAAAGGATACTACGAGCAGTACTTC
CASSLVKGYYEQYF
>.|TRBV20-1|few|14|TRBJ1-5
TGCAGTGCCATGCAGGGTTACCCCAATCAGCCCCAGCATTTT
CSAMQGYPNQPQHF
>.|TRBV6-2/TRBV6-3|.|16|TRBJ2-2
TGTGCCAGCAGCTTAGGGTCGTTAAGGGACACCGGGGAGCTGTTTTTT
CASSLGSLRDTGELFF
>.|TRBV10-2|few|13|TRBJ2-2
TGCGCCAGCACCGGGGGTGTCACCGGGGAGCTGTTTTTT
CASTGGVTGELFF
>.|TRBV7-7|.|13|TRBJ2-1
TGTGCCAGCAGCGACGAGGTCGGCCATGAGCAGTTCTTC
CASSDEVGHEQFF
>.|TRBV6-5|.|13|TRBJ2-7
TGTGCCAGCGTTAGGCCCGACACCTACGAGCAGTACTTC
CASVRPDTYEQYF
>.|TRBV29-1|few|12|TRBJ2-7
TGCAGCGTTGATTTGGCGGGCTACGAGCAGTACTTC
CSVDLAGYEQYF
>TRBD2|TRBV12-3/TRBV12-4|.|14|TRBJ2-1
TGTGCCAGCAGCCTTAGCGGGACATACAATGAGCAGTTCTTC
CASSLSGTYNEQFF
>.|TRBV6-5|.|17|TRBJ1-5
TGTGCCAGCAGTTACTCGAAGGGGCCCGATAGCAATCAGCCCCAGCATTTT
CASSYSKGPDSNQPQHF
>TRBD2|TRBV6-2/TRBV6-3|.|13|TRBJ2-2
TGTGCCAGCAGCCGACTAGCAGCCGGGGAGCTGTTTTTT
CASSRLAAGELFF
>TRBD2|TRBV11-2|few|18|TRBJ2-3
TGTGCCAGCAGCCAGGGCGCTAGCGGGGGGGCCGTGACAGATACGCAGTATTTT
CASSQGASGGAVTDTQYF
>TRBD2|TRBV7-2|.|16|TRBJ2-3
TGTGCCAGCTCTAGCGGGGGCCCGATGCGCACAGATACGCAGTATTTT
CASSSGGPMRTDTQYF
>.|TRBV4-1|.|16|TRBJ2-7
TGCGCCAGCAGCCAAGAGTTTAGACACGCCTCCTACGAGCAGTACTTC
CASSQEFRHASYEQYF
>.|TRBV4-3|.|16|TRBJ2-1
TGCGCCAGCAGCCAAGTCGGCAGGGGGGGTGACAATGAGCAGTTCTTC
CASSQVGRGGDNEQFF
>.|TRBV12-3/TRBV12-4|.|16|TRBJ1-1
TGTGCCAGCAGTGCCCGAGTCGGCGGGGCGAACACTGAAGCTTTCTTT
CASSARVGGANTEAFF
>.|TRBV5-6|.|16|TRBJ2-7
TGTGCCAGCAGCTTTGGTTGGACAGTCAGCTCCTACGAGCAGTACTTC
CASSFGWTVSSYEQYF
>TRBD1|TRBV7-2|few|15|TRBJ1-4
TGTGCCAGCAGCGGCCCCGGGACAGGGACCCAAAAACTGTTTTTT
CASSGPGTGTQKLFF
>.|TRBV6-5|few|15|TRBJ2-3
TGTGCCAGCAGTTACTACAGCCCTAGCACAGATACGCAGTATTTT
CASSYYSPSTDTQYF
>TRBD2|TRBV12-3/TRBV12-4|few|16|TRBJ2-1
TGTGCCAGCAGTTTAGTGCGGGGGGGGCAGTACAATGAGCAGTTCTTC
CASSLVRGGQYNEQFF
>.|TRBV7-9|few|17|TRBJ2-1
TGTGCCAGCAGACTGTCCACGGGTCCCACGCCGAACAATGAGCAGTTCTTC
CASRLSTGPTPNNEQFF
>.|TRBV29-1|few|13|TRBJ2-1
TGCAGCTCGATCGGGGTGAACTACAATGAGCAGTTCTTC
CSSIGVNYNEQFF
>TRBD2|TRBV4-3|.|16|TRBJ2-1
TGCGCCAGCAGCCAAGATCGGACTAGCGGGGTTAATGAGCAGTTCTTC
CASSQDRTSGVNEQFF
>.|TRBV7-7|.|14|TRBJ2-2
TGTGCCAGCAGCTCCGGGCTTCCTCCCGGGGAGCTGTTTTTT
CASSSGLPPGELFF
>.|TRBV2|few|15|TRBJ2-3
TGTGCCAGCAGTGAACGTCAGAGAAGACCAGATACGCAGTATTTT
CASSERQRRPDTQYF
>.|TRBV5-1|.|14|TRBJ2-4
TGCGCCAGCAGCTTGGGACAGGACAAAAACATTCAGTACTTC
CASSLGQDKNIQYF
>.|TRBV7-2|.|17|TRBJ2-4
TGTGCCAGCAGTACAGGGACGGCGGTCCTAGCCAAAAACATTCAGTACTTC
CASSTGTAVLAKNIQYF